One sample yielded the 28 T cell receptor beta chains listed below, sequenced in a study of CD8+CD57+ T cells in acquired aplastic anemia. Profiles of TCR beta VDJ and CDR3 were generated from a genomic DNA template. Via MiXCR, TCRdb re-called the reads, giving one row per CDR3 protein. The sample carries about 140,000 distinct CDR3 sequences, about 40% recorded once. The sequenced material came from sorted CD4+, CD8+, or CD8+CD57+ T cells (not recorded which) from PBMCs. The receptors shown here come from a human donor in good health, serving as a control.

This clonotype was seen at least ten times. The chain uses TRBV12-3 or TRBV12-4 and TRBJ2-3; D not certain. Deletions cut 2 bases from V and 4 bases from J, with 13 bases between. There are 15 residues in the CDR3. The CDR3 DNA follows: TGTGCCAGCAGTTTACGCGGAATAGTACCAGATACGCAGTATTTT. It translates to CASSLRGIVPDTQYF.

There are many counts of this clonotype. CDR3 region: CASSLALGSVNNEQFF. The DNA of the CDR3 is TGTGCCAGCAGCTTAGCGCTGGGTAGCGTAAACAATGAGCAGTTCTTC. The V and J genes are TRBV7-6 and TRBJ2-1; a weak D match, TRBD2 (5 bases). The CDR3 contains 16 residues. The ends were cut back, 0 bases at V and 5 bases at J, with 14 bases in the middle. Germline V gene lookup returns CDR1 SGHVS and CDR2 FNYEAQ.

This clonotype appeared many times. J is TRBJ1-2 and V is TRBV29-1; tentatively, D is TRBD1 (6 bases). The CDR3 runs 14 residues. Germline values: CDR1 SQVTM, CDR2 ANQGSEA. V gave up 3 bases and J gave up 6 bases, with 17 bases separating them. In DNA form, the CDR3 reads TGCAGCGTTGAGATCTCGGGGGCTAGGCATGGCTACACCTTC. The encoded protein is CSVEISGARHGYTF.

This clonotype was recorded at least ten times. The V and J genes are TRBV5-5 and TRBJ1-2; tentatively, D is TRBD1 (6 bases). The CDR3 is 13 residues long. Germline V gene lookup returns CDR1 SGHKS and CDR2 YYEKEE (reference sequence). V lost 4 bases to trimming and J lost 4 bases, with 11 bases between them. The chain's CDR3 is CASSRRGGYGYTF. In nucleotides, the CDR3 is TGTGCCAGCAGCCGCAGGGGTGGCTATGGCTACACCTTC.

This clonotype has just a few counts. The chain recombines TRBV10-3 with TRBJ1-4; 9 bases are a match to TRBD1. This CDR3 has 13 amino acids. Germline CDR1 ENHRY, CDR2 SYGVKD. Germline trimming cut 6 bases from V and 7 bases from J; bases unmatched to any gene: 3. The CDR3 region is CAISTGGSEKLFF. In DNA form, the CDR3 reads TGTGCCATCAGCACAGGGGGCTCTGAAAAACTGTTTTTT.

This clonotype was observed many times. The chain carries TRBV12-3 or TRBV12-4 and TRBJ1-1; D gene unclear. The CDR3 has 11 residues. Trimming cost V 8 bases and J 11 bases, with 15 bases left between them. The CDR3, as DNA: TGTGCCAGCGGTTCGCTACCCAGGGCTTTCTTT. This translates into CASGSLPRAFF.

This clonotype has just a few counts. The V and J genes are TRBV29-1 and TRBJ2-5; the D is unclear. Between the trimmed V and J ends, which lost 4 bases and 4 bases, there was a span of 16 bases. The V gene's germline CDR1 is SQVTM and CDR2 ANQGSEA. The CDR3 extends over 14 amino acids. As DNA, the CDR3 is TGCAGCGTTGTTATTTACTCCGACGGAGAGACCCAGTACTTC. Residues: CSVVIYSDGETQYF.

This clonotype was seen at least ten times. Here the CDR3 DNA reads TGCGCCAGCAGCTTGATGACAGGGTTAGATGGCTACACCTTC. Translation gives CASSLMTGLDGYTF. This chain joins TRBV5-1 and TRBJ1-2, with 7 bases matching TRBD1. Trimming removed 1 base from V and 6 bases from J; junction bases left unmatched: 6. The CDR3 runs 14 residues. The germline V gene has CDR1 SGHRS and CDR2 YFSETQ.

The V and J genes are TRBV30 and TRBJ1-5; unclear D gene. Germline CDR1 reads GTSNPN; CDR2 reads SVGIG (reference sequence). The ends were cut back, 2 bases at V and 4 bases at J, with 12 bases in the middle. The CDR3 is 14 residues long. CDR3 in DNA: TGTGCCTGGAGTCCAGGCCCGCGAAATCAGCCCCAGCATTTT. Translating gives CAWSPGPRNQPQHF.

About this clonotype itself: Being one base from a much bigger clone, this may be a read error. The chain couples TRBV5-6 to TRBJ1-2; TRBD1 matches at 9 bases. Germline V CDR1 and CDR2: SGHDT, YYEEEE. The CDR3 is made up of 17 amino acids. The CDR3 nucleotides are TGTGTCACACGATTCGGGACAGGGATGTTAGGCGAGGATGGCTACACCTTC. This translates into CVTRFGTGMLGEDGYTF.

This clonotype was seen many times. J is TRBJ2-3 and V is TRBV24-1; no reliable D call. Per the germline V gene, CDR1 is KGHDR and CDR2 is SFDVKD. V shed 6 bases and J shed 2 bases, with 20 bases lying between them. The CDR3 contains 17 residues. DNA for the CDR3: TGTGCCACCAGTTCCTCCGAAGGGCTATCGCACACAGATACGCAGTATTTT. Amino acids: CATSSSEGLSHTDTQYF.

The chain is built from TRBV10-3 and TRBJ1-2, with 7 nucleotides matching TRBD1. The CDR3 contains 15 residues. Losses at the gene ends were 0 bases for V and 2 bases for J; bases not matched to a gene: 3. Looked up from germline, CDR1 is ENHRY and CDR2 is SYGVKD. CDR3 in DNA: TGTGCCATCAGTGAGTCAGGGGGCAGGAACTATGGCTACACCTTC. It yields the protein CAISESGGRNYGYTF.

This clonotype showed up just a few times. The chain uses TRBV7-2 and TRBJ2-5; 8 nucleotides match TRBD1. This CDR3 comprises 16 residues. Trimming at V came to 5 bases and at J to 3 bases, leaving 11 bases not matched to a gene. CDR1 and CDR2 (germline): SGHTA, FQGNSA. CDR3 protein: CASSPALDRVEETQYF. In nucleotides, the CDR3 is TGTGCCAGCAGCCCGGCACTGGACAGGGTTGAAGAGACCCAGTACTTC.

In this sample, this clonotype turned up many times. This chain connects TRBV5-4 to TRBJ1-2; the D is unclear. This CDR3 has 14 amino acids. Germline CDR1 is SGHNT and CDR2 is YYREEE (reference sequence). V was trimmed by 3 bases and J by 6 bases, leaving 15 bases between them. CDR3 protein: CASSSDRARDGYTF. The CDR3 DNA is TGTGCCAGCAGCTCGGACCGCGCTCGGGATGGCTACACCTTC.

The chain employs TRBV10-3 and TRBJ1-2; D may be TRBD1 (6 bases). Looked up from germline, CDR1 is ENHRY and CDR2 is SYGVKD. This CDR3 has 15 residues. V was pared by 6 bases and J by 5 bases, with 19 bases between. The DNA of the CDR3 is TGTGCCATCAGCGGAGAGACAGGTTCCCAATATGGCTACACCTTC. Translating it yields CAISGETGSQYGYTF.

This clonotype was seen repeatedly, ten times or more. The V gene is TRBV10-3, the J gene TRBJ2-2; TRBD2 might be the D (6 bases). The CDR3 covers 16 residues. Trimming stripped 6 bases from V and 4 bases from J, with 18 bases between. Germline CDR1 is ENHRY and CDR2 is SYGVKD. As DNA, the CDR3 is TGTGCCATCAGACCTGAAACCCGACTAGTCACCGGGGAGCTGTTTTTT. This translates into CAIRPETRLVTGELFF.

The genes are TRBV2 and TRBJ2-3; D gene ambiguous. CDR1 SNHLY and CDR2 FYNNEI come from the germline V gene. This CDR3 has 11 residues. V lost 5 bases and J 7 bases, leaving 7 bases between the germline ends. The CDR3 sequence: CASSLANTQYF. In DNA, the CDR3 is TGTGCCAGCAGTCTCGCAAATACGCAGTATTTT. Drawing the rest from reference TRBV2 and TRBJ2-3, the complete variable domain is EPEVTQTPSHQVTQMGQEVILRCVPISNHLYFYWYRQILGQKVEFLVSFYNNEISEKSEIFDDQFSVERPDGSNFTLKIRSTKLEDSAMYFCASSLANTQYFGPGTRLTVL.

V usage is TRBV5-1 and J usage is TRBJ2-5; the match to TRBD2 covers 11 bases. In germline, CDR1 is SGHRS, CDR2 YFSETQ. V was pared by 4 bases and J by 3 bases, with 5 bases of the junction left unmatched. The CDR3 sequence is 15 residues long. Here the CDR3 DNA reads TGCGCCAGCAGCCATAGCGGGGGGGCGAAAGAGACCCAGTACTTC. Its translation is CASSHSGGAKETQYF. The full variable domain, completed using reference TRBV5-1 and TRBJ2-5, is KAGVTQTPRYLIKTRGQQVTLSCSPISGHRSVSWYQQTPGQGLQFLFEYFSETQRNKGNFPGRFSGRQFSNSRSEMNVSTLELGDSALYLCASSHSGGAKETQYFGPGTRLLVL.

This clonotype was observed once. The chain joins TRBV20-1 to TRBJ2-7, with 9 nucleotides matching TRBD1. CDR3 length: 15 amino acids. Germline V gene sequence: CDR1 DFQATT, CDR2 SNEGSKA (reference sequence). V lost 0 bases and J lost 6; bases outside the gene matches: 9. Here the CDR3 DNA reads TGCAGTGCTAGAGATGGGGACAGGGAATCTTCCGAGCAGTACTTC. Its protein product is CSARDGDRESSEQYF.

The V gene is TRBV7-7, the J gene TRBJ1-6, with D uncertain. CDR3 length equals 15 residues. Deletions cut 5 bases from V and 9 bases from J, with 17 bases between. CDR1 and CDR2 from the germline V gene are SSHAT and FNYEAQ (reference sequence). CDR3 DNA sequence: TGTGCCAGCAGCCCGCGGGAGCCCAATACTTCACCCCTCCACTTT. It specifies CASSPREPNTSPLHF.

V is TRBV11-3 and J is TRBJ2-5; no clear D gene. The CDR3 is 14 amino acids. V was trimmed by 0 bases and J by 1 base, leaving 6 bases between them. Germline V gene data show CDR1 as SGHNT and CDR2 as YENEEA. The CDR3 DNA is TGTGCCAGCAGCTTAGATAAGGCCCAAGAGACCCAGTACTTC. Translation: CASSLDKAQETQYF.

At least ten counts were recorded for this clonotype. The V and J genes are TRBV12-5 and TRBJ1-1; no clear D gene. The CDR3 contains 14 residues. Germline CDR1 and CDR2: LGHNT and FRNRAP. Trimming removed 1 base at V and 0 bases at J, with 6 bases between. The CDR3 here is CASGLGQMNTEAFF. The CDR3 DNA is TGTGCTAGTGGTTTGGGACAAATGAACACTGAAGCTTTCTTT.

Worth noting for this clonotype: At one end the junction does not follow the germline gene, possibly because of a read error. This chain links TRBV2 with TRBJ1-2; D is unclear. The CDR3 has 14 residues. Germline V CDR1 and CDR2: SNHLY, FYNNEI. For the CDR3, the DNA is TGTCCCAGCAGTGAAGCCGGTTCGATTATAGGCTACACCTTC. It translates to CPSSEAGSIIGYTF.

This clonotype showed up many times. Here the CDR3 reads CASRGPLWTSGGVGETQYF. Written as DNA, the CDR3 is TGCGCCAGCAGGGGCCCACTCTGGACTAGCGGGGGAGTGGGGGAGACCCAGTACTTC. The V gene is TRBV10-2, the J gene TRBJ2-5, with 13 bases fitting TRBD2. V gave up 6 bases and J gave up 5 bases; unmatched junction bases: 18. Germline V lookup: CDR1 WSHSY, CDR2 SAAADI. This CDR3 is built from 19 residues.

The chain uses TRBV24-1 and TRBJ2-3; TRBD1 matches at 8 bases. There are 14 residues in the CDR3. J gave up 4 bases and V 9 bases, and 8 bases lay outside the gene matches. The germline V gene encodes CDR1 KGHDR and CDR2 SFDVKD. The CDR3 DNA reads TGTGCCACCCGAGGACAGGGAGCAGCAGATACGCAGTATTTT. It specifies CATRGQGAADTQYF.

This sequence joins TRBV11-2 and TRBJ2-7; possibly TRBD1 for D (5 bases). The germline V gene has CDR1 SGHAT and CDR2 FQNNGV. The V end lost 6 bases, the J end lost 6 bases, and 24 bases lay between the germline ends. The length of the CDR3 is 16 residues. The CDR3 spells CASSPNPPARVCEQYF. DNA for the CDR3: TGTGCCAGCAGTCCTAACCCTCCGGCCAGGGTATGCGAGCAGTACTTC.

The rearrangement joins TRBV7-9 to TRBJ2-1; D could derive from TRBD1 or TRBD2 (5 bases each). V lost 5 bases and J lost 4, with 9 bases in between. The length of the CDR3 is 13 residues. Per the germline V gene, CDR1 is SEHNR and CDR2 is FQNEAQ (reference sequence). The CDR3 sequence: CASSRDAYNEQFF. The CDR3 DNA reads TGTGCCAGCAGCCGGGACGCTTACAATGAGCAGTTCTTC.

The V and J genes are TRBV10-3 and TRBJ1-2, with 8 nucleotides matching TRBD1. Germline values: CDR1 ENHRY, CDR2 SYGVKD. V lost 6 bases and J lost 7; bases outside the gene matches: 4. The CDR3 runs to 12 residues. In nucleotides, the CDR3 is TGTGCCATCAGCTCAGGGGGCGGTGGCTACACCTTC. This codes for CAISSGGGGYTF.